This TCR beta chain came from a study of Graves' ophthalmopathy and Graves' hyperthyroidism. Study results and limitations: Stable hyperthyroidism and ophthalmopathy were told apart by a 13-signature model, which achieved 85% to 90% sensitivity and nearly 84% specificity. Ophthalmopathy progression was predicted by the model at less than 71% sensitivity and approximately 72% specificity.

A diagnosis was made from clinical symptoms together with serum thyroxine, TRAb, thyroid ultrasound and orbital computed tomography. PBMCs were obtained from roughly 10 ml of fresh peripheral blood. About this clonotype itself: Antigen specificity is unknown. At one end the junction does not follow the germline gene, possibly because of a read error.

This CDR3 comprises 14 residues. CDR1 and CDR2 (germline): MNHNS, SASEGT. Beta-chain TCR CDR3 regions were amplified from RNA transcripts. HTBI-primed RT-PCR formed the first round, and a multiplex PCR formed the second. TCRdb reprocessed the multiplex PCR reads via MiXCR and lists one record per CDR3 protein. The data show fewer than 650,000 distinct CDR3 sequences, about 24% seen once. The chain joins TRBV6-1 to TRBJ1-1; D not certain. This receptor was taken from a woman under 30 with stable Graves' hyperthyroidism. Some clones in this sample may be carry-over from other donors' samples. Sequencing was carried out using peripheral blood. The CDR3 nucleotides read TGTGCCAGCAGTGAAGGGGTGCTGAACACTGATGCTTTCTTT. It translates to CASSEGVLNTDAFF.